A selection of T cell receptor beta chains follows, all from one sample in a study of T cell repertoires in cytomegalovirus infection. In TCRdb, the reads were re-called with MiXCR into one record per CDR3 protein. The sample lists some 120,000 distinct CDR3 sequences; more than 30% were seen once. Their target antigens are unknown. Sequencing was performed on CD8+ T cells from cultured PBMCs, taken from culture after CMV antigen stimulation. Receptors were obtained from a human donor in good health (CMV status not recorded). Some clones in this sample may be carry-over from other donors' samples. The CDR3 runs from the conserved cysteine through the conserved F or W. Each record gives: V gene, clone size, D gene, J gene, CDR3 length, CDR3 protein, CDR3 DNA. D genes are given only for firm matches. The size field is filled for only some rows; it gives once, few, many or a size class.

V gene: TRBV10-3
clone size: few
D gene: NA
J gene: TRBJ2-1
CDR3 length: 11
CDR3 protein: CAISESSVPSF
CDR3 DNA: TGTGCCATCAGTGAGTCGAGTGTTCCGAGCTTC

V gene: TRBV7-2
clone size: few
D gene: NA
J gene: TRBJ2-3
CDR3 length: 15
CDR3 protein: CASSLGIRGTDTQYF
CDR3 DNA: TGTGCCAGCAGCTTAGGGATAAGGGGCACAGATACGCAGTATTTT

V gene: TRBV7-6
clone size: NA
D gene: TRBD1
J gene: TRBJ2-7
CDR3 length: 14
CDR3 protein: CASSSDRGYYEQYF
CDR3 DNA: TGTGCCAGCAGCAGCGACAGGGGCTACTACGAGCAGTACTTC

V gene: TRBV7-2
clone size: NA
D gene: NA
J gene: TRBJ1-1
CDR3 length: 12
CDR3 protein: CASSPPPLEAFF
CDR3 DNA: TGTGCCAGCAGCCCACCCCCTCTTGAAGCTTTCTTT

V gene: TRBV5-6
clone size: NA
D gene: NA
J gene: TRBJ1-2
CDR3 length: 15
CDR3 protein: CASSFDLPGVYGYTF
CDR3 DNA: TGTGCCAGCAGTTTTGACCTCCCCGGGGTCTATGGCTACACCTTC

V gene: TRBV14
clone size: NA
D gene: TRBD1
J gene: TRBJ1-2
CDR3 length: 14
CDR3 protein: CASSQVGQGSGYTF
CDR3 DNA: TGTGCCAGCAGCCAAGTGGGACAGGGCTCTGGCTACACCTTC

V gene: TRBV4-1
clone size: NA
D gene: NA
J gene: TRBJ1-1
CDR3 length: 14
CDR3 protein: CASSLTSMNTEAFF
CDR3 DNA: TGCGCCAGCAGCTTGACAAGCATGAACACTGAAGCTTTCTTT

V gene: TRBV20-1
clone size: NA
D gene: TRBD2
J gene: TRBJ2-5
CDR3 length: 16
CDR3 protein: CSARDINGGDQETQYF
CDR3 DNA: TGCAGTGCTAGAGATATCAACGGGGGGGATCAAGAGACCCAGTACTTC

V gene: TRBV6-4
clone size: NA
D gene: NA
J gene: TRBJ1-6
CDR3 length: 15
CDR3 protein: CASSDGARGDSPLHF
CDR3 DNA: TGTGCCAGCAGTGACGGGGCCCGGGGGGACTCACCCCTCCACTTT

V gene: TRBV6-6
clone size: NA
D gene: TRBD1
J gene: TRBJ2-1
CDR3 length: 17
CDR3 protein: CASSSITQGAGENEQFF
CDR3 DNA: TGTGCCAGCAGCTCCATTACACAGGGGGCAGGAGAGAATGAGCAGTTCTTC

V gene: TRBV12-3/TRBV12-4
clone size: few
D gene: NA
J gene: TRBJ2-7
CDR3 length: 12
CDR3 protein: CASGPNSYEQYF
CDR3 DNA: TGTGCCAGCGGGCCCAACTCCTACGAGCAGTACTTC

V gene: TRBV20-1
clone size: many
D gene: TRBD1
J gene: TRBJ1-2
CDR3 length: 15
CDR3 protein: CSADRDQGGRRGYTF
CDR3 DNA: TGCAGTGCTGACAGGGACCAGGGGGGTCGTCGTGGCTACACCTTC

V gene: TRBV11-2
clone size: NA
D gene: TRBD1
J gene: TRBJ2-7
CDR3 length: 14
CDR3 protein: CASSLGQVTYEQYF
CDR3 DNA: TGTGCCAGCAGCTTGGGACAGGTTACCTACGAGCAGTACTTC

V gene: TRBV29-1
clone size: NA
D gene: NA
J gene: TRBJ1-1
CDR3 length: 15
CDR3 protein: CSVGGGQRRGTEAFF
CDR3 DNA: TGCAGCGTTGGGGGGGGGCAGAGACGGGGCACTGAAGCTTTCTTT

V gene: TRBV6-5
clone size: NA
D gene: NA
J gene: TRBJ2-1
CDR3 length: 20
CDR3 protein: CASSYSKFSLAGGQYNEQFF
CDR3 DNA: TGTGCCAGCAGTTACTCGAAGTTTAGTCTTGCGGGGGGACAGTACAATGAGCAGTTCTTC

V gene: TRBV7-2
clone size: many
D gene: NA
J gene: TRBJ2-7
CDR3 length: 15
CDR3 protein: CASSLEWGRVREQYF
CDR3 DNA: TGTGCCAGCAGCTTAGAATGGGGGCGTGTGAGGGAGCAGTACTTC

V gene: TRBV4-1
clone size: many
D gene: NA
J gene: TRBJ1-1
CDR3 length: 14
CDR3 protein: CASSQIPGATEAFF
CDR3 DNA: TGCGCCAGCAGCCAAATCCCGGGGGCCACTGAAGCTTTCTTT

V gene: TRBV19
clone size: NA
D gene: NA
J gene: TRBJ1-2
CDR3 length: 13
CDR3 protein: CASSAPGYYGYTF
CDR3 DNA: TGTGCCAGTAGTGCCCCGGGATACTATGGCTACACCTTC

V gene: TRBV20-1
clone size: NA
D gene: TRBD1
J gene: TRBJ2-7
CDR3 length: 20
CDR3 protein: CSARGDFPGQGVSFVWEQYF
CDR3 DNA: TGCAGTGCTAGGGGAGATTTTCCCGGACAGGGTGTCTCTTTTGTGTGGGAGCAGTACTTC

V gene: TRBV6-2/TRBV6-3
clone size: many
D gene: TRBD1
J gene: TRBJ1-5
CDR3 length: 12
CDR3 protein: CASSYGDRAQHF
CDR3 DNA: TGTGCCAGCAGTTACGGTGACAGGGCCCAGCATTTT

V gene: TRBV19
clone size: few
D gene: NA
J gene: TRBJ1-1
CDR3 length: 15
CDR3 protein: CASRVPLGGDTEAFF
CDR3 DNA: TGTGCCAGTAGGGTCCCTCTCGGTGGGGACACTGAAGCTTTCTTT

V gene: TRBV20-1
clone size: many
D gene: NA
J gene: TRBJ1-6
CDR3 length: 16
CDR3 protein: CSAREEDTGLNSPLHF
CDR3 DNA: TGCAGTGCTAGAGAGGAGGATACAGGGCTCAATTCACCCCTCCACTTT

V gene: TRBV4-3
clone size: few
D gene: NA
J gene: TRBJ1-1
CDR3 length: 15
CDR3 protein: CASSQDLTGLTEAFF
CDR3 DNA: TGCGCCAGCAGCCAAGATCTTACAGGGCTCACTGAAGCTTTCTTT

V gene: TRBV2
clone size: NA
D gene: NA
J gene: TRBJ2-1
CDR3 length: 16
CDR3 protein: CASSEYGRTIYNEQFF
CDR3 DNA: TGTGCCAGCAGTGAGTATGGCAGGACGATCTACAATGAGCAGTTCTTC

V gene: TRBV7-9
clone size: NA
D gene: NA
J gene: TRBJ1-2
CDR3 length: 14
CDR3 protein: CASSFPGLASGYTF
CDR3 DNA: TGTGCCAGCAGCTTTCCGGGGCTGGCTAGTGGCTACACCTTC

V gene: TRBV18
clone size: few
D gene: NA
J gene: TRBJ2-7
CDR3 length: 12
CDR3 protein: CASSPEGPEQYF
CDR3 DNA: TGTGCCAGCTCACCAGAGGGGCCCGAGCAGTACTTC

V gene: TRBV12-3/TRBV12-4
clone size: NA
D gene: TRBD2
J gene: TRBJ2-1
CDR3 length: 18
CDR3 protein: CASSPSGGDIPGGDEQFF
CDR3 DNA: TGTGCCAGCTCTCCTAGCGGGGGGGACATCCCGGGGGGCGATGAGCAGTTCTTC

V gene: TRBV6-6
clone size: NA
D gene: NA
J gene: TRBJ2-1
CDR3 length: 18
CDR3 protein: CASSYSRSYGTHYNEQFF
CDR3 DNA: TGTGCCAGCAGTTACTCCCGATCCTACGGGACACACTACAATGAGCAGTTCTTC

V gene: TRBV11-2
clone size: NA
D gene: NA
J gene: TRBJ1-2
CDR3 length: 14
CDR3 protein: CASSHRTANYGYTF
CDR3 DNA: TGTGCCAGCAGCCATAGGACGGCAAACTATGGCTACACCTTC

V gene: TRBV19
clone size: NA
D gene: TRBD1
J gene: TRBJ2-2
CDR3 length: 15
CDR3 protein: CASSIGPQGAGELFF
CDR3 DNA: TGTGCCAGTAGTATAGGCCCCCAGGGGGCCGGGGAGCTGTTTTTT

V gene: TRBV7-9
clone size: NA
D gene: NA
J gene: TRBJ2-3
CDR3 length: 13
CDR3 protein: CASSLAQADTQYF
CDR3 DNA: TGTGCCAGCAGCTTAGCCCAGGCTGATACGCAGTATTTT

V gene: TRBV6-5
clone size: NA
D gene: TRBD1
J gene: TRBJ1-1
CDR3 length: 19
CDR3 protein: CASSYSYETGERVNTEAFF
CDR3 DNA: TGTGCCAGCAGTTACTCCTACGAGACAGGGGAGAGGGTGAACACTGAAGCTTTCTTT

V gene: TRBV28
clone size: NA
D gene: NA
J gene: TRBJ1-5
CDR3 length: 14
CDR3 protein: CATSVIGLNQPQHF
CDR3 DNA: TGTGCCACCTCGGTTATCGGTTTAAATCAGCCCCAGCATTTT

V gene: TRBV12-3/TRBV12-4
clone size: many
D gene: NA
J gene: TRBJ2-2
CDR3 length: 15
CDR3 protein: CASSFEIGVTGELFF
CDR3 DNA: TGTGCCAGCAGTTTCGAAATAGGGGTCACCGGGGAGCTGTTTTTT

V gene: TRBV5-1
clone size: NA
D gene: NA
J gene: TRBJ2-3
CDR3 length: 13
CDR3 protein: CASSNLSTDTQYF
CDR3 DNA: TGCGCCAGCAGCAACCTTAGCACAGATACGCAGTATTTT

V gene: TRBV5-1
clone size: NA
D gene: TRBD2
J gene: TRBJ2-2
CDR3 length: 15
CDR3 protein: CASSPGLAGTGELFF
CDR3 DNA: TGCGCCAGCAGCCCGGGACTAGCAGGGACCGGGGAGCTGTTTTTT

V gene: TRBV4-1
clone size: few
D gene: NA
J gene: TRBJ1-1
CDR3 length: 16
CDR3 protein: CASSQPSVVDRSEAFF
CDR3 DNA: TGCGCCAGCAGCCAGCCGTCGGTTGTCGACAGGAGTGAAGCTTTCTTT

V gene: TRBV5-1
clone size: few
D gene: NA
J gene: TRBJ1-3
CDR3 length: 14
CDR3 protein: CASSFGSGGGTIYF
CDR3 DNA: TGCGCCAGCAGCTTTGGGAGTGGTGGCGGCACCATATATTTT

V gene: TRBV27
clone size: few
D gene: TRBD1
J gene: TRBJ2-7
CDR3 length: 14
CDR3 protein: CASSQAGGSYEQYF
CDR3 DNA: TGTGCCAGCAGTCAAGCAGGGGGCTCCTACGAGCAGTACTTC

V gene: TRBV20-1
clone size: few
D gene: NA
J gene: TRBJ2-1
CDR3 length: 15
CDR3 protein: CSARGPLLVRGEQFF
CDR3 DNA: TGCAGTGCTAGAGGGCCCCTACTAGTTAGGGGTGAGCAGTTCTTC

V gene: TRBV7-8
clone size: few
D gene: NA
J gene: TRBJ2-7
CDR3 length: 15
CDR3 protein: CASTMVGGTDYEQYF
CDR3 DNA: TGTGCCAGCACCATGGTCGGGGGTACGGACTACGAGCAGTACTTC

V gene: TRBV4-1
clone size: NA
D gene: TRBD1
J gene: TRBJ2-5
CDR3 length: 15
CDR3 protein: CASSQEDRVPETQYF
CDR3 DNA: TGCGCCAGCAGCCAAGAAGACAGGGTGCCGGAGACCCAGTACTTC

V gene: TRBV4-1
clone size: NA
D gene: NA
J gene: TRBJ2-2
CDR3 length: 18
CDR3 protein: CASSQDRYRDRNTGELFF
CDR3 DNA: TGCGCCAGCAGCCAAGATAGGTACAGGGATAGGAACACCGGGGAGCTGTTTTTT

V gene: TRBV28
clone size: many
D gene: NA
J gene: TRBJ1-2
CDR3 length: 11
CDR3 protein: CASRWGGGYTF
CDR3 DNA: TGTGCCAGCAGATGGGGCGGTGGCTACACCTTC

V gene: TRBV10-3
clone size: NA
D gene: NA
J gene: TRBJ1-1
CDR3 length: 12
CDR3 protein: CAIGHSNTEAFF
CDR3 DNA: TGTGCCATCGGCCATTCGAACACTGAAGCTTTCTTT

V gene: TRBV5-6
clone size: few
D gene: NA
J gene: TRBJ2-1
CDR3 length: 18
CDR3 protein: CASSLETGRTTSYNEQFF
CDR3 DNA: TGTGCCAGCAGCTTGGAGACAGGGAGGACTACCTCCTACAATGAGCAGTTCTTC

V gene: TRBV20-1
clone size: few
D gene: NA
J gene: TRBJ2-7
CDR3 length: 14
CDR3 protein: CSARDPDTEYEQYF
CDR3 DNA: TGCAGTGCTAGAGATCCGGACACCGAGTACGAGCAGTACTTC

V gene: TRBV6-2/TRBV6-3
clone size: many
D gene: NA
J gene: TRBJ2-3
CDR3 length: 16
CDR3 protein: CASSYRRHSPADTQYF
CDR3 DNA: TGTGCCAGCAGTTACCGGCGTCACTCGCCCGCAGATACGCAGTATTTT

V gene: TRBV7-6
clone size: few
D gene: TRBD2
J gene: TRBJ2-2
CDR3 length: 15
CDR3 protein: CASSLIAGFTGELFF
CDR3 DNA: TGTGCCAGCAGCTTAATAGCGGGGTTCACCGGGGAGCTGTTTTTT

V gene: TRBV7-9
clone size: few
D gene: TRBD2
J gene: TRBJ2-1
CDR3 length: 16
CDR3 protein: CASRSTSGGTYNEQFF
CDR3 DNA: TGTGCCAGCAGGTCGACTAGCGGGGGAACCTACAATGAGCAGTTCTTC

V gene: TRBV7-6
clone size: NA
D gene: TRBD2
J gene: TRBJ2-3
CDR3 length: 19
CDR3 protein: CASSFLGGIAGASTDTQYF
CDR3 DNA: TGTGCCAGCAGCTTTCTGGGGGGGATAGCCGGAGCTAGCACAGATACGCAGTATTTT

V gene: TRBV4-1
clone size: NA
D gene: TRBD1
J gene: TRBJ2-1
CDR3 length: 14
CDR3 protein: CASSQGQGYNEQFF
CDR3 DNA: TGCGCCAGCAGCCAGGGACAGGGGTACAATGAGCAGTTCTTC

V gene: TRBV11-2
clone size: NA
D gene: NA
J gene: TRBJ2-1
CDR3 length: 17
CDR3 protein: CASSSRNRVIRYNEQFF
CDR3 DNA: TGTGCCAGCAGCTCCCGAAACAGGGTGATTCGTTACAATGAGCAGTTCTTC

V gene: TRBV7-8
clone size: many
D gene: TRBD1
J gene: TRBJ1-5
CDR3 length: 17
CDR3 protein: CASSASPGQGINQPQHF
CDR3 DNA: TGTGCCAGCAGCGCAAGCCCGGGACAGGGGATCAATCAGCCCCAGCATTTT